The present T cell receptor beta chain was sequenced within a study of regulatory T cells in long-lasting Graves disease. Building the TCR beta libraries relied on iRepertoire HTBI primers, and CDR3 regions underwent Arm-PCR. TCRdb redid the calling of the multiplex PCR reads with MiXCR, one entry per CDR3 protein. The sample shows approximately 480,000 distinct CDR3 sequences, 16% of them seen only once. Germline V gives CDR1 SEHNR, CDR2 FQNEAQ (reference sequence). The CDR3 sequence is 14 residues long. V lost 5 bases and J lost 5, with 15 bases in between. This clonotype was counted many times. Its antigen remains unidentified. Time point denoted: newly diagnosed GD, antithyroid drugs for less than 3 months. Generation of the TCR library employed RNA extracted from PBMCs. The study's findings and limits: In persistent patients, shared public clonotypes (under 3,000) outnumbered those in new patients (approximately 940).

These data were also reused for a study on T cells in Graves' hyperthyroidism and ophthalmopathy. This second study says: Diagnosis of hyperthyroidism was new in patients aged 18 to 65, and its duration was under 2 months.

This material consisted of peripheral blood mononuclear cells (PBMCs), taken at new diagnosis, from a patient treated with antithyroid drugs. This chain uses TRBV7-9 with TRBJ2-5; weak D call: TRBD1 (6 bases). The source is a man aged 35 to 55 with Graves disease. The CDR3 region is CASSPQGFWETQYF. The CDR3, as DNA: TGTGCCAGCAGCCCGCAGGGGTTTTGGGAGACCCAGTACTTC.